What follows describes a single TCR beta chain. CDR3 length: 14 amino acids. The V gene lost 4 bases and the J gene lost 4 bases, with 13 bases spanning the gap. Germline values: CDR1 SGHRS, CDR2 YFSETQ. Deep level was the assay's run setting. Profiled with immunoSEQ multiplex PCR; TCRdb holds only in-frame clones, not every one. The sample consists of 1,400,000 or so clones, 98% of them appearing once. This specimen belongs to a study of shared clonotypes between healthy human individuals. Study context: Those who served as donors were a couple of women and three men between the ages of 18 and 49.

This clonotype was obtained from a man in his thirties or forties in good health. The chain recombines TRBV5-1 with TRBJ2-3, with a weak D call TRBD1 (6 bases). The sequenced material came from naive CD4+ T cells sorted from blood. Subset indicated: CD45RA+ positively selected. The CDR3: CASSRNRVADTQYF. Here the CDR3 DNA reads TGCGCCAGCAGCAGGAACAGGGTTGCAGATACGCAGTATTTT.